Listed below are T cell receptor beta chains from one sample, sequenced in a study of T cells expressing NK-cell markers. Reanalyzing the 5' RACE reads, TCRdb keeps one entry per CDR3 protein, without DNA. The sample table includes 3,000 to 4,000 distinct CDR3 sequences. Material: blood T cells: a sorted CD56 or NKG2C T cell subset, CD4+ or CD8+ T cells, or bulk PBMC T cells (not recorded which). The origin of the receptors is a man between 18 and 69 years old in good health. Both conserved end residues are part of each CDR3. Size tells how often a clone was seen (once, few, many) or the class of an expanded clone, and some rows leave it out.

abundance: .
v_gene: TRBV12-3/TRBV12-4
j_gene: TRBJ2-5
CDR3aa: CASSLLGTGRETQYF

abundance: .
v_gene: TRBV7-2
j_gene: TRBJ2-4
CDR3aa: CASSPGTLLDIQYF

abundance: .
v_gene: TRBV25-1
j_gene: TRBJ2-7
CDR3aa: CASRSGGSYEQYF

abundance: .
v_gene: TRBV6-2/TRBV6-3
j_gene: TRBJ2-1
CDR3aa: CASSSRNRYSASSYNEQFF

abundance: .
v_gene: TRBV7-2
j_gene: TRBJ1-4
CDR3aa: CASSLAPGQGTEKLFF

abundance: .
v_gene: TRBV15
j_gene: TRBJ2-7
CDR3aa: CATSRDIGRGLYEQYF

abundance: .
v_gene: TRBV15
j_gene: TRBJ2-3
CDR3aa: CATSRRAVADTQYF

abundance: .
v_gene: TRBV7-9
j_gene: TRBJ1-2
CDR3aa: CASSSSGTAYGYTF

abundance: .
v_gene: TRBV11-2
j_gene: TRBJ2-7
CDR3aa: CASSTASGGSTPQYF

abundance: .
v_gene: TRBV18
j_gene: TRBJ1-3
CDR3aa: CASSLSGQAIAGNTIYF

abundance: .
v_gene: TRBV21-1
j_gene: TRBJ2-1
CDR3aa: CASRDFYNEQFF

abundance: .
v_gene: TRBV6-5
j_gene: TRBJ2-1
CDR3aa: CASSWGTGGYNEQFF

abundance: .
v_gene: TRBV12-3/TRBV12-4
j_gene: TRBJ2-5
CDR3aa: CASSFSLRAWETQYF

abundance: .
v_gene: TRBV7-8
j_gene: TRBJ2-6
CDR3aa: CASSLREGRFAGANVLTF

abundance: .
v_gene: TRBV6-5
j_gene: TRBJ2-7
CDR3aa: CASSSGWTGGSEQYF

abundance: .
v_gene: TRBV7-6
j_gene: TRBJ2-3
CDR3aa: CASSLAYSGGGKDTQYF

abundance: medium-sized
v_gene: TRBV19
j_gene: TRBJ2-3
CDR3aa: CASRRDRGIGRDTQYF

abundance: .
v_gene: TRBV13
j_gene: TRBJ2-3
CDR3aa: CASSQGLADTQYF

abundance: .
v_gene: TRBV5-4
j_gene: TRBJ2-5
CDR3aa: CASSLGTSVETQYF

abundance: .
v_gene: TRBV5-1
j_gene: TRBJ2-2
CDR3aa: CASRGSGLSNTGELFF